The subject of this entry is one T cell receptor beta chain. This clonotype was recorded at least ten times. There is no known antigen for this receptor. No clone much larger than this one lies a single base away; base qualities are absent. This sample was included in a study of human T cells and chemical hapten exposure (dated by TCRdb to about 2021). General notes on the study: For sensitization, 2% DPC in acetone was applied to an approximately 2 cm by approximately 2 cm area of upper inner arm skin. Throughout the approximately 25-week study period, patients were also given weekly therapeutic DPC doses on the scalp. Patch tests used Finn chambers with 0.01% DPC on the upper back, scored after 6 days by International Contact Dermatitis Research Group standards. Alopecia areata with under or over 50% scalp involvement, alopecia totalis and alopecia universalis were represented in the patient cohort, which was mostly female. Libraries were combined into a pool for sequencing, and differences in TCR yield between samples came mainly from small differences in library volumes within the pool. This study followed changes in the peripheral blood TCR repertoire in vivo during primary and secondary sensitization of alopecia patients to the hapten diphenylcyclopropenone (DPC). Blood samples were taken from patients before sensitization (week 0) and at 2, 6 and about 24 weeks after DPC sensitization. For TCR sequencing, blood came from 25 to 30 alopecia patients at anywhere from one to four time points (pre-sensitization, 2, 6 and 24 weeks). Beyond this particular receptor, the publication reports: Because all patients had alopecia, a presumed autoimmune disease, the immune response of the patients might differ from that of healthy individuals. DPC sensitization did not change how many TCRs were above 1 in 1000 frequency, and no evidence was found of alterations in global repertoire structure. After repeated subsampling, changes were observed in the strength of the expansion versus patch-test correlation and in the threshold at which the correlation became significant. Expanded TCRs formed significantly more large CDR3 similarity clusters than pre-sensitization or healthy control sets, consistent with antigen-driven responses. A positive correlation was found between the number of PT1 expanded TCRs and patch test score, with significance reached at thresholds 8, 16 and 32 but not 4.

Library method: RACE. Instrument on record: NextSeq 500. During library preparation, unique molecular identifiers were attached to individual cDNA molecules so that TCRs could be counted in a quantitative, reproducible way. Each blood RNA sample was used to sequence both TCR alpha and TCR beta chains. The study's processing was this. A median of around 100,000 TCRs per sample was observed, with a range of roughly 23,224 to 700,000. V, J and CDR3 annotation of the TCR reads was carried out using the Decombinator software suite. For the PS versus PT1 abundance plots, all samples were subsampled to the same number of TCRs (28,000). TCRs were defined as expanded if absent before sensitization and observed at least eight times at the 2-week time point. The public reads were run again by TCRdb, first through fastp at Q25 and then through MiXCR, and only productive beta chains were kept. Every distinct CDR3 protein forms one entry, paired with its most common genes and DNA. These V and J calls derive from TCRdb rather than the authors' analysis. This sample comprises about 80,000 distinct CDR3 sequences, approximately 8% of them detected only once. 1.5% to 1.7% of the sample is in the top ten clones.

The germline V gene sets CDR1 to SNHLY and CDR2 to FYNNEI. The CDR3 starts with the cysteine, ends with the phenylalanine, and has 13 residues. The entry retains the CDR3 DNA only, 39 bases that are in frame from base 1. The trim is 7 bases for V and 4 bases for J, with a gap of 13 bases between the germline ends. Sample time point, as interpreted from the label and publication: patch test 1, 2 weeks after DPC sensitization. According to the study, the label for this sample's treatment or condition signals: therapeutic diphenylcyclopropenone sensitization with weekly scalp DPC. Blood at each patch-test visit was drawn before the patch test was applied. Eligible patients were aged 18 to 70, diagnosed with alopecia, deemed suitable for DPC therapy, and excluded if pregnant. Total RNA was isolated from unfractionated whole blood collected in Tempus Blood RNA tubes.

This chain is built from TRBV2 and TRBJ1-2; a weak D assignment points to TRBD1 (6 bases agree). The material was whole blood, obtained in connection with sensitization to the hapten diphenylcyclopropenone (DPC). The clonotype comes from a woman aged 25-40 years with alopecia areata. Some clones in this sample may be carry-over from other donors' samples. The DNA sequence reads TGTGCCAGCAACGAGTTACAGGGCTATGGCTACACCTTC. Translated, this gives CASNELQGYGYTF.